The sequence of this T cell receptor beta chain was determined in a study of blood T cell repertoires in COVID-19 (dated by TCRdb to 2018 to 2021). For the study in its entirety: The collaborator samples originated in the United States, Italy and Spain and spanned the acute and convalescent phases of COVID-19. The prospective study material was composed of cDNA or gDNA derived from T cells, B-cell-depleted T cells, or PBMCs. The dataset comprised deeply sampled blood TCRbeta repertoires from subjects exposed to, actively infected with, or recovered from COVID-19. The repertoires were made available in a free public database intended to serve as a resource for research on the immune response to SARS-CoV-2. The samples were drawn from the first 160 participants of the ongoing ImmuneRACE study and from under 1,500 subjects provided by 6 global collaborators. Sample metadata almost always included a de-identified subject ID, COVID-19 status, age in years and sex. Where HLA class I and class II types were available, the types were taken from metadata supplied by the sample provider, not from assay-based typing.

Each collaborating institution followed its own protocols to collect whole blood in K2EDTA tubes. For TCRbeta analysis, collaborator samples were shipped as frozen whole blood, as isolated PBMCs, or as DNA extracted from either sample type. TCRbeta CDR3 regions were amplified from genomic DNA using the immunoSEQ Assay, a bias-controlled multiplex PCR. Turning to the authors' computational methods: Within the assay, amplification of reference gene primers was used to estimate how many nucleated cells each sample contained. To quantify the absolute abundance of each unique TCRbeta CDR3 rearrangement, sequence reads were collapsed and filtered. For each sample, productive Simpson clonality was calculated by taking the square root of Simpson's diversity index across productive rearrangements. TCRdb carries this immuneACCESS record with in-frame sequences only. Its versions omit some clonotypes, under half of them owing to an unresolved V gene in the studies checked, with the rest unexplained. V, J and clone size derive from that table, while D and trimming were established from the DNA sequence. The sample profile shows some 150,000 clones; roughly 82% of them were found once. Together, the top ten hold under 2.5% of the sample.

The CDR3, cysteine through phenylalanine, is 14 amino acids long. Of the read, only the CDR3 DNA is kept; its 42 bases are in frame from base 1. The germline V gene (reference sequence) gives CDR1 as LNHNV and CDR2 as YYDKDF. Cut back by 1 base and 6 bases, the V and J ends lie 10 bases apart. Broad study findings and their caveats: The amount of clinical and demographic metadata varied by source and participant and was provided uncurated.

As regards this clone: The specificity of this receptor is unknown. Within one base of it there is no much larger clone, and no base qualities were kept.

The source material was peripheral blood. The V gene is TRBV15 and the J gene is TRBJ2-4; the best D guess is TRBD2, with 6 bases matching. This sequence originates from a man between 65 and 80 years old with acute or convalescent COVID-19. CDR3 reads: CATSRAGVGNIQYF. The DNA sequence reads TGTGCCACCAGCAGAGCGGGAGTGGGAAACATTCAGTACTTC.